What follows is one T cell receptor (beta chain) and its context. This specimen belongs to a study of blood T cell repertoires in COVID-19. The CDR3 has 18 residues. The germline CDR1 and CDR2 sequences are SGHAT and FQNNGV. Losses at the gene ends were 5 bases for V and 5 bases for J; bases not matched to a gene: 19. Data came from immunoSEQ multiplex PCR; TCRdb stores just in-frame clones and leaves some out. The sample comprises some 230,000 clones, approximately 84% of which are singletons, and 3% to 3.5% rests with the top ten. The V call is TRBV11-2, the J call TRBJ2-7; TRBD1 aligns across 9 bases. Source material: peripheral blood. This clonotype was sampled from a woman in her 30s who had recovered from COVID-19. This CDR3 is CASSRRSISGTGLHEQYF. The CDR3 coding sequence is TGTGCCAGCAGCCGCCGCAGTATATCCGGGACAGGGCTCCACGAGCAGTACTTC.